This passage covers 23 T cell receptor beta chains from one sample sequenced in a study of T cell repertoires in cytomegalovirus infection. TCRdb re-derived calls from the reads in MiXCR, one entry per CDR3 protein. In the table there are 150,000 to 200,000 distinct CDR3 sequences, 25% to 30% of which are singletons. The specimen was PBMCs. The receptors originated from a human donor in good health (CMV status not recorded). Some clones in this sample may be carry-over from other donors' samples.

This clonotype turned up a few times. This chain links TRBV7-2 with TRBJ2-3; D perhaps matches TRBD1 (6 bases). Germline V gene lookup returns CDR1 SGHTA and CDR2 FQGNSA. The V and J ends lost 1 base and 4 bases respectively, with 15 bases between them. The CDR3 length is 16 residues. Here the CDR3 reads CASSLEWGPGADTQYF. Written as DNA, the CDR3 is TGTGCCAGCAGCTTAGAATGGGGGCCCGGGGCAGATACGCAGTATTTT.

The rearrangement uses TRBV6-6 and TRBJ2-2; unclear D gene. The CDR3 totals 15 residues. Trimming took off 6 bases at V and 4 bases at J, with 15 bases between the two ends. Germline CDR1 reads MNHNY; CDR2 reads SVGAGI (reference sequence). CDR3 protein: CASSLGRPLTGELFF. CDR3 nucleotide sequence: TGTGCCAGCAGCCTCGGGCGACCACTCACCGGGGAGCTGTTTTTT.

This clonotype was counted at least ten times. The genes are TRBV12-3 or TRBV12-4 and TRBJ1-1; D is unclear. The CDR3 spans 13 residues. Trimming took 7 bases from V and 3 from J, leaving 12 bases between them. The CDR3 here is CASILPGYTEAFF. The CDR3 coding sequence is TGTGCCAGCATTCTCCCCGGGTACACTGAAGCTTTCTTT.

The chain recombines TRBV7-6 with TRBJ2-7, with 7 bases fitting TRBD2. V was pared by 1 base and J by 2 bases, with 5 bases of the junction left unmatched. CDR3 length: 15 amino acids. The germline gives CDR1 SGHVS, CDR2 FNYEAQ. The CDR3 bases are TGTGCCAGCAGCTTAGATGGGGGGGGGGCCTACGAGCAGTACTTC. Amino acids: CASSLDGGGAYEQYF. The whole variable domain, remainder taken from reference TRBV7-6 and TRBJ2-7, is GAGVSQSPRYKVTKRGQDVALRCDPISGHVSLYWYRQALGQGPEFLTYFNYEAQQDKSGLPNDRFSAERPEGSISTLTIQRTEQRDSAMYRCASSLDGGGAYEQYFGPGTRLTVT.

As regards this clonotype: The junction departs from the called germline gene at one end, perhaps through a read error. The CDR3 region has the DNA TGTACCAGCAGCTCAAACACAGATACGCAGTATTTT. Encoded protein: CTSSSNTDTQYF. This chain uses TRBV7-8 with TRBJ2-3; D unclear. This CDR3 comprises 12 residues. Per germline, CDR1 SGHVS and CDR2 FQNEAQ.

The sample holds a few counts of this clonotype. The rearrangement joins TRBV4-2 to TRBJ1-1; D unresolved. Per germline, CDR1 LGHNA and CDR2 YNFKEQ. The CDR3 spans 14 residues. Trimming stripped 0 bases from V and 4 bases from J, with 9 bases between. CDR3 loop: CASSQEDQSTEAFF. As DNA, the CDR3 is TGTGCCAGCAGCCAAGAGGATCAATCCACTGAAGCTTTCTTT.

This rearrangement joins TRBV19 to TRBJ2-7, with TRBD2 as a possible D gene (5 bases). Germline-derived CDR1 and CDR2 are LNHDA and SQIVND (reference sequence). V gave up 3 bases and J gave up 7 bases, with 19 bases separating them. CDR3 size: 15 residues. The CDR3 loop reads CASSISPGSPGEQYF. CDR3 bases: TGTGCCAGTAGTATCTCACCGGGAAGCCCTGGGGAGCAGTACTTC.

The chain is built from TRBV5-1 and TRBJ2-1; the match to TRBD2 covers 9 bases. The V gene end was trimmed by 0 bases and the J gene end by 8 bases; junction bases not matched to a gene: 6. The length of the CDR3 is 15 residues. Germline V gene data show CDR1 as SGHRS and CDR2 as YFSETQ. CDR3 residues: CASSLGLAGRDEQFF. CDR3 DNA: TGCGCCAGCAGCTTGGGCCTAGCGGGGAGGGATGAGCAGTTCTTC.

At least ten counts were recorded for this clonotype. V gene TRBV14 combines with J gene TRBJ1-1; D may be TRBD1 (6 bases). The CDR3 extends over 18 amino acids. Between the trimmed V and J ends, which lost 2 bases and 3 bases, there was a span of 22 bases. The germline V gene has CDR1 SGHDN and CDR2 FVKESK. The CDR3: CASSQIGKWGARDTEAFF. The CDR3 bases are TGTGCCAGCAGCCAAATCGGGAAGTGGGGGGCGCGAGACACTGAAGCTTTCTTT.

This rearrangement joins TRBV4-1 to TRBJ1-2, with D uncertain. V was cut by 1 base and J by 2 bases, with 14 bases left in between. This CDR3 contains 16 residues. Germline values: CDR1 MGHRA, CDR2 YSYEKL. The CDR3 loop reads CASSQVGRTKNYGYTF. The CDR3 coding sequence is TGCGCCAGCAGCCAAGTCGGCAGGACTAAGAACTATGGCTACACCTTC.

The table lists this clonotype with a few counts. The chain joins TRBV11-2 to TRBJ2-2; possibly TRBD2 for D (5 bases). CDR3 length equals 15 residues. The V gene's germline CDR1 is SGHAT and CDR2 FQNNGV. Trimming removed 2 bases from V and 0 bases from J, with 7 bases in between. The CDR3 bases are TGTGCCAGCAGCTTACGGGAAACGAACACCGGGGAGCTGTTTTTT. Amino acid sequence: CASSLRETNTGELFF. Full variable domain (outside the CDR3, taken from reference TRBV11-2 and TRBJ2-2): EAGVAQSPRYKIIEKRQSVAFWCNPISGHATLYWYQQILGQGPKLLIQFQNNGVVDDSQLPKDRFSAERLKGVDSTLKIQPAKLEDSAVYLCASSLRETNTGELFFGEGSRLTVL.

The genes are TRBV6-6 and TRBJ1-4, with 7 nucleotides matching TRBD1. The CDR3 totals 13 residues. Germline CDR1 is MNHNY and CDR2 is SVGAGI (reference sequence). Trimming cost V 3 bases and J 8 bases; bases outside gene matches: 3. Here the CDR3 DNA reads TGTGCCAGCAGTTATTTGACAGGGGAAAAACTGTTTTTT. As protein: CASSYLTGEKLFF.

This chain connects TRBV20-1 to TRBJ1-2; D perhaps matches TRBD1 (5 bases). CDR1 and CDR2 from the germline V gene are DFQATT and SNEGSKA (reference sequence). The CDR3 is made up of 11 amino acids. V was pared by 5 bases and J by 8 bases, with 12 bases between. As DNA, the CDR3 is TGCAGTGCTCCCGGACAAGCAGGCTACACCTTC. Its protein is CSAPGQAGYTF.

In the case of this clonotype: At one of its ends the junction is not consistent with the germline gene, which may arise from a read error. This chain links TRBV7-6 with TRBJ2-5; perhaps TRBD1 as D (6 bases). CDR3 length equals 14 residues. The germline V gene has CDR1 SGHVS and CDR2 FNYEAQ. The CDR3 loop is CASSSQGIQETQYF. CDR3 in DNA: TGTGCTAGCAGCTCCCAGGGGATCCAGGAGACCCAGTACTTC.

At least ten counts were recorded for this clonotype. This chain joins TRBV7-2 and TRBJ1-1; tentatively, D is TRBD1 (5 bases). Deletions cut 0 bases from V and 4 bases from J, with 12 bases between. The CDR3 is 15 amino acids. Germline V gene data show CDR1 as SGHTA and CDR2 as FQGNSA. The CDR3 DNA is TGTGCCAGCAGCTTAGCGGGCAGGGAGGGCACTGAAGCTTTCTTT. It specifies CASSLAGREGTEAFF.

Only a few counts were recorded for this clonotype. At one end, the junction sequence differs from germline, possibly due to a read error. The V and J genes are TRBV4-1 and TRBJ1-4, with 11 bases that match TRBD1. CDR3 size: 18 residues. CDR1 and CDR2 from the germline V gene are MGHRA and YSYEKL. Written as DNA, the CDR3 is TGTGCCAGCAGCCAGGATGGACAGGGGGCGGTGACTAATGAAAAACTGTTTTTT. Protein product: CASSQDGQGAVTNEKLFF.

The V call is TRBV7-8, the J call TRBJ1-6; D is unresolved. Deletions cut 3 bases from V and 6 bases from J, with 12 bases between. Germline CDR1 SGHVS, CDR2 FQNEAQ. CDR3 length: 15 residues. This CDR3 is CASSLVSSSNSPLHF. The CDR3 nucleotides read TGTGCCAGCAGCTTGGTTTCATCGTCTAATTCACCCCTCCACTTT.

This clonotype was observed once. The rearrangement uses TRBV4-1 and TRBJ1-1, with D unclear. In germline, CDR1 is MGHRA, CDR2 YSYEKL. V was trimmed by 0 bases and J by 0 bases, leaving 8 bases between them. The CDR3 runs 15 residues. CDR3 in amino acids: CASSQDTAMNTEAFF. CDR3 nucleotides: TGCGCCAGCAGCCAAGACACCGCGATGAACACTGAAGCTTTCTTT.

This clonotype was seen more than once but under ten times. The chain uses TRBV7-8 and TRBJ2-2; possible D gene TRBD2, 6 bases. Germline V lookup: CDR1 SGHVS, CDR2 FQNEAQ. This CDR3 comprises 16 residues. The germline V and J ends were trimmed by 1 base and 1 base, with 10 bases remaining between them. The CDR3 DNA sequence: TGTGCCAGCAGCTTAGGTCGCGGGGTGAACACCGGGGAGCTGTTTTTT. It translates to CASSLGRGVNTGELFF.

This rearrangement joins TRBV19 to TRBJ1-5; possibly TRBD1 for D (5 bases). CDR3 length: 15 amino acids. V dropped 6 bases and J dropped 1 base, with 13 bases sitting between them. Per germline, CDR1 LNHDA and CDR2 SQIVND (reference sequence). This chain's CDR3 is CASRRAGRSNQPQHF. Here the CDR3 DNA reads TGTGCCAGTAGACGGGCAGGGCGGAGCAATCAGCCCCAGCATTTT.

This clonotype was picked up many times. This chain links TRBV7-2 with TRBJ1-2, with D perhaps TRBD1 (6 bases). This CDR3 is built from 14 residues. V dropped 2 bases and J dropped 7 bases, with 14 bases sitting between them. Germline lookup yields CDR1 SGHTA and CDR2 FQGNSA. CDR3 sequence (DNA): TGTGCCAGCAGCTTAAGGCGTCAGGGGATTGGCTACACCTTC. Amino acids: CASSLRRQGIGYTF.

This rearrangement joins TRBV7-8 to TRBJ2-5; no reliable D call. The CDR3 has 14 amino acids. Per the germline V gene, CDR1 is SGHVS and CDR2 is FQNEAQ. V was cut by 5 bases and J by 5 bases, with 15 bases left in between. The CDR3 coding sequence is TGTGCCAGCAGCAACATAAGCCTCCAGGAGACCCAGTACTTC. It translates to CASSNISLQETQYF.

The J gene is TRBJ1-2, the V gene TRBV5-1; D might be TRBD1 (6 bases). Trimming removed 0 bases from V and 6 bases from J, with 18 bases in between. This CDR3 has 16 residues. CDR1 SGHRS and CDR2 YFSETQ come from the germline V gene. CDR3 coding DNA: TGCGCCAGCAGCTTGGGCGCGGGGGCGCTTAGGGATGGCTACACCTTC. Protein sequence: CASSLGAGALRDGYTF.